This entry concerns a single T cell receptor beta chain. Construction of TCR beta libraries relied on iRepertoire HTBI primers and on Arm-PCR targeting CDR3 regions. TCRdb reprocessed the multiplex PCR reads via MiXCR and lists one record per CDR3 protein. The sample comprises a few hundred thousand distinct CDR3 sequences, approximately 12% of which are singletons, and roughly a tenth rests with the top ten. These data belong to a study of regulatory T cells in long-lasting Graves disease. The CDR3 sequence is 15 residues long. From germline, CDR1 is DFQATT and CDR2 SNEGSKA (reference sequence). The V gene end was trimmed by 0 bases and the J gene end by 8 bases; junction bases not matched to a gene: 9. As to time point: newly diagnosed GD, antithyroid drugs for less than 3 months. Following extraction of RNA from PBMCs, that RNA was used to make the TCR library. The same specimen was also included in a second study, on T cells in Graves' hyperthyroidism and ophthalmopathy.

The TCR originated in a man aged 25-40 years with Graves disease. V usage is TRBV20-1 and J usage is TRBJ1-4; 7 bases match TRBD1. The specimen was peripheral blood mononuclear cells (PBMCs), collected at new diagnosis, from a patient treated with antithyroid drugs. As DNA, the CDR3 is TGCAGTGCTAGAGATAGGGGACAGCCCGCGGAAAAACTGTTTTTT. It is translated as CSARDRGQPAEKLFF.